These T cell receptor beta chains were read from a single sample in a study of cytomegalovirus exposure and HLA in healthy donors. Generated by immunoSEQ multiplex PCR, the TCRdb table keeps only in-frame clones and is missing some. The data contain 76,000 or so clones, roughly 85% of them singletons. Sequencing used PBMCs. The receptors stem from a man aged 25-45 years in good health and CMV-seronegative. Both conserved end residues are part of each CDR3. The D gene is left open where the match is weak. Size is stated for part of the rows, as once, few or many counts, or as a class when the clone is expanded.

v_call	j_call	d_call	clone_size	cdr3_nt	cdr3_aa
TRBV11-2	TRBJ1-2	-	-	TGTGCCAGCAGCTCCTCGTCCAACTATGGCTACACCTTC	CASSSSSNYGYTF
TRBV7-2	TRBJ2-4	-	-	TGTGCCAGCAGCTTCAAGAGCGGAGCCAAAAACATTCAGTACTTC	CASSFKSGAKNIQYF
TRBV7-2	TRBJ1-2	TRBD1	-	TGTGCCAGCAGCTCTATCCGGACAGGCCTAGGGGGCTACACCTTC	CASSSIRTGLGGYTF
TRBV7-2	TRBJ2-1	TRBD2	-	TGTGCCAGCAGCCCTAATGGACTAGCGGGAGGGCCGACGGAGAGGAAGCAGTTCTTC	CASSPNGLAGGPTERKQFF
TRBV7-2	TRBJ2-1	TRBD2	-	TGTGCCAGCAGCTTGGGACTAGCGGGTCGTAATGAGCAGTTCTTC	CASSLGLAGRNEQFF
TRBV19	TRBJ1-1	-	-	TGTGCCAGTAGTATAGATCGTACAGTATTTACAGCTTTCTTT	CASSIDRTVFTAFF
TRBV19	TRBJ1-3	-	-	TGTGCCAGTAGTTCGAGAGCTCAGGGGCGAACGAATGGAAACACCATATATTTT	CASSSRAQGRTNGNTIYF
TRBV4-1	TRBJ1-5	TRBD1	-	TGCGCCAGCAGCCTTAGAGAACGGGACAGGGACTCCGGTGGCAATCAGCCCCAGCATTTT	CASSLRERDRDSGGNQPQHF
TRBV30	TRBJ1-2	-	-	TGTGCCTGGTCGATCCCCCCGGGGATCCAAGGCTACACCTTC	CAWSIPPGIQGYTF
TRBV14	TRBJ2-2	TRBD1	-	TGTGCCAGCAGCCCCAGGACAGGGAACACCGGGGAGCTGTTTTTT	CASSPRTGNTGELFF
TRBV7-9	TRBJ2-7	-	-	TGTGCCAGCAGCTTAGGGCAGGGGCGCAAGCAGTACTTC	CASSLGQGRKQYF
TRBV5-1	TRBJ2-7	TRBD2	once	TGCGCCAGCAGCACGGGACTAGCGGGAGACGAGCAGTACTTC	CASSTGLAGDEQYF
TRBV6-6	TRBJ1-5	-	-	TGTGCCAGCAGCCCCGACCCAGGGGACGTGCCCCAGCATTTT	CASSPDPGDVPQHF
TRBV11-2	TRBJ2-6	TRBD1	-	TGTGCCAGCAGCTCACACATGGGACAGGGGGCTACTGGGGCCAACGTCCTGACTTTC	CASSSHMGQGATGANVLTF
TRBV19	TRBJ1-5	-	-	TGTGCCAGTAGGATGTGGTTGGAGGGGAAACGGAATCAGCCCCAGCATTTT	CASRMWLEGKRNQPQHF
TRBV28	TRBJ2-1	-	-	TGTGCCAGCACCAACAGGGCGAACAATGAGCAGTTCTTC	CASTNRANNEQFF
TRBV15	TRBJ2-1	-	-	TGTGCCACCAGCAGAGGTGAGGCTCTTGAGCAGTTCTTC	CATSRGEALEQFF
TRBV7-3	TRBJ2-4	TRBD1	-	TGTGCCAGCAGCTCAGGGGGCAGTAAAAACATTCAGTACTTC	CASSSGGSKNIQYF
TRBV18	TRBJ1-5	-	-	TGTGCCAGCTCTATCAACCCGGGCAATCAGCCCCAGCATTTT	CASSINPGNQPQHF
TRBV29-1	TRBJ2-7	-	-	TGCAGCGTTGGAAGAAGCGCCAACGAGCAGTACTTC	CSVGRSANEQYF
TRBV11-2	TRBJ2-5	-	-	TGTGCCAGCAGCCTATACTTGGAGACCCAGTACTTC	CASSLYLETQYF
TRBV14	TRBJ1-6	-	-	TGTGCCAGCCGTGGACAGCCCGGGTCACCCCTCCACTTT	CASRGQPGSPLHF
TRBV19	TRBJ2-7	-	-	TGTGCCAGTAGTGCCCGGGGGGCTAGGCAAGCGAGCTACGAGCAGTACTTC	CASSARGARQASYEQYF
TRBV7-9	TRBJ1-1	-	-	TGTGCCAGCAGCTTCACATGGCGGGGGAGCACTGAAGCTTTCTTT	CASSFTWRGSTEAFF
TRBV28	TRBJ1-3	-	-	TGTGCCAGCAGTAAGACAGCCTCTGGAAACACCATATATTTT	CASSKTASGNTIYF
TRBV5-6	TRBJ2-7	-	-	TGTGCCAGCGGATCTAGCGTGATCTCCTACGAGCAGTACTTC	CASGSSVISYEQYF
TRBV18	TRBJ1-5	TRBD1	few	TGTGCCAGCTCACCTATCCCTGGACAGGGATTGGGGCAGCCCCAGCATTTT	CASSPIPGQGLGQPQHF